This T cell receptor beta chain is drawn from a study of blood T cell repertoires in COVID-19. The table lists this clone with a count of one. Germline CDR1 is LGHNA and CDR2 is YNFKEQ. The CDR3 has 17 amino acids. With 1 base removed from V and 1 base from J, the gap between germline ends came to 15 bases. In the authors' methods: Amplifying reference gene primers gave estimates of nucleated cell counts. Data came from immunoSEQ multiplex PCR; TCRdb stores just in-frame clones and leaves some out. The D gene and trimming were derived from the DNA, and the V and J assignments and clone size from that table. The table records about half a million clones, 75% to 90% of them present only once.

The TCR sequence derives from a human donor in a cohort sampled during active COVID-19. Material for sequencing was peripheral blood. This chain connects TRBV4-2 to TRBJ2-3, with D tentatively TRBD2 (6 bases). The CDR3 here is CASSQGRGGEGTDTQYF. The CDR3, as DNA: TGTGCCAGCAGCCAAGGACGAGGAGGGGAAGGCACAGATACGCAGTATTTT.